These 28 T cell receptor beta chains were all obtained from the same sample, sequenced in a study of shared clonotypes between healthy human individuals. Assay used: immunoSEQ multiplex PCR; TCRdb lists only in-frame clones, some missing. The table includes fewer than 3 million clones, about nine tenths detected once. Sequencing was carried out using naive CD4+ T cells from PBMCs. Indicated subset: CD45RA+ positively selected. The receptors stem from a man between 18 and 29 years old in good health. Some clones in this sample may be carry-over from other donors' samples.

The V gene is TRBV9, the J gene TRBJ2-1, with D tentatively TRBD1 or TRBD2 (5 bases each). This CDR3 comprises 16 residues. From germline, CDR1 is SGDLS and CDR2 YYNGEE. The V gene lost 2 bases and the J gene lost 1 base, with 13 bases spanning the gap. CDR3 in DNA: TGTGCCAGCAGCGTCTACGGGGCTAAGTCCTACAATGAGCAGTTCTTC. Translated, it gives CASSVYGAKSYNEQFF.

The chain carries TRBV5-1 and TRBJ1-2; D gene unclear. The CDR3 extends over 14 amino acids. Germline V gene sequence: CDR1 SGHRS, CDR2 YFSETQ. With 0 bases removed from V and 4 bases from J, the gap between germline ends came to 10 bases. CDR3 amino acids: CASSLVATRYGYTF. DNA of the CDR3: TGCGCCAGCAGCTTGGTCGCAACGCGCTATGGCTACACCTTC.

The V and J genes are TRBV4-2 and TRBJ1-4; D might be TRBD1 (5 bases). Trimming took off 1 base at V and 8 bases at J, with 14 bases between the two ends. Germline V gene lookup returns CDR1 LGHNA and CDR2 YNFKEQ. This CDR3 spans 15 amino acids. The CDR3 bases are TGTGCCAGCAGCCAAGTTGACAGAAATCAAGAAAAACTGTTTTTT. Translated, it gives CASSQVDRNQEKLFF.

Regarding this clone: This CDR3 is also generated by other DNA sequences in the sample. This chain uses TRBV7-2 with TRBJ1-5; D gene uncertain. The V end lost 1 base, the J end lost 4 bases, and 11 bases lay between the germline ends. Germline CDR1 reads SGHTA; CDR2 reads FQGNSA. This CDR3 contains 15 residues. CDR3 DNA: TGTGCCAGCAGCTTAGTGGCAGGTGGAAATCAGCCCCAGCATTTT. Translating it yields CASSLVAGGNQPQHF.

This sequence joins TRBV2 and TRBJ2-3; 8 bases map to TRBD1. CDR3 length equals 15 residues. The ends lost 4 bases at V and 0 bases at J; junction bases unmatched: 3. CDR1 and CDR2 from the germline V gene are SNHLY and FYNNEI. The DNA of the CDR3 is TGTGCCAGCAGTGGACAGGGGACTAGCACAGATACGCAGTATTTT. It yields the protein CASSGQGTSTDTQYF.

As for this clone: This specimen includes other DNA sequences encoding the same CDR3. The rearrangement joins TRBV18 to TRBJ2-2; either TRBD1 or TRBD2 may fit D (5 bases each). The germline V and J ends were trimmed by 0 bases and 4 bases, with 12 bases remaining between them. Germline V lookup: CDR1 KGHSH, CDR2 LQKENI. CDR3 length equals 16 residues. In nucleotides, the CDR3 is TGTGCCAGCTCACCACCGGGGACCCGCTCCACCGGGGAGCTGTTTTTT. It encodes CASSPPGTRSTGELFF. Full variable domain (outside the CDR3, taken from reference TRBV18 and TRBJ2-2): NAGVMQNPRHLVRRRGQEARLRCSPMKGHSHVYWYRQLPEEGLKFMVYLQKENIIDESGMPKERFSAEFPKEGPSILRIQQVVRGDSAAYFCASSPPGTRSTGELFFGEGSRLTVL.

This clone has only one observation. This chain links TRBV12-5 with TRBJ2-7; D tentatively fits TRBD1 or TRBD2 (6 bases each). Germline CDR1 reads LGHNT; CDR2 reads FRNRAP. V was clipped by 1 base and J by 4 bases, with 8 bases between them. This CDR3 comprises 13 residues. CDR3 in DNA: TGTGCTAGTGGTTTGGGGGGGGCTTACGAGCAGTACTTC. It codes for CASGLGGAYEQYF.

The chain recombines TRBV5-1 with TRBJ2-7; D call uncertain. The ends were cut back, 4 bases at V and 2 bases at J, with 16 bases in the middle. The CDR3 is 15 amino acids. Germline V lookup: CDR1 SGHRS, CDR2 YFSETQ. In nucleotides, the CDR3 is TGCGCCAGCAGCCAAGCTAGTAATCTGCCCTACGAGCAGTACTTC. It is translated as CASSQASNLPYEQYF.

This clone turned up a few times. The chain links TRBV9 to TRBJ1-1, with TRBD1 matching over 8 bases. CDR1 is SGDLS and CDR2 is YYNGEE in the germline V gene. The CDR3 extends over 20 amino acids. The ends lost 3 bases at V and 0 bases at J; junction bases unmatched: 19. The DNA for the CDR3 is TGTGCCAGCAGCGCGCAAAAGACCGACAGGGGTCACTCTTTGAACACTGAAGCTTTCTTT. It specifies CASSAQKTDRGHSLNTEAFF.

The chain carries TRBV6-5 and TRBJ1-5; tentatively, D is TRBD1 (5 bases). Looked up from germline, CDR1 is MNHEY and CDR2 is SVGAGI. V gave up 0 bases and J gave up 8 bases, with 11 bases separating them. This CDR3 comprises 14 residues. As DNA, the CDR3 is TGTGCCAGCAGTTACTCAACGGGGGTAGAGCCCCAGCATTTT. This sequence encodes CASSYSTGVEPQHF.

The chain couples TRBV5-1 to TRBJ2-3, with 14 positions matching TRBD2. Germline values: CDR1 SGHRS, CDR2 YFSETQ. With 7 bases clipped from V and 0 bases from J, the junction kept 4 bases outside the gene matches. The length of the CDR3 is 16 residues. For the CDR3, the DNA is TGCGCCAGCGGGGGACTAGCGGGAGCTAGCACAGATACGCAGTATTTT. It translates to CASGGLAGASTDTQYF. Looking up the rest from reference TRBV5-1 and TRBJ2-3 gives the full variable domain: KAGVTQTPRYLIKTRGQQVTLSCSPISGHRSVSWYQQTPGQGLQFLFEYFSETQRNKGNFPGRFSGRQFSNSRSEMNVSTLELGDSALYLCASGGLAGASTDTQYFGPGTRLTVL.

Notes on this clone: The sample holds other DNA sequences that translate to the same CDR3. The chain links TRBV7-3 to TRBJ2-6; D is undetermined. Germline CDR1 is SGHTA and CDR2 is FQGTGA. V shed 0 bases and J shed 0 bases, with 3 bases lying between them. The CDR3 has 15 residues. The CDR3 coding sequence is TGTGCCAGCAGCTTAACCAGCTCTGGGGCCAACGTCCTGACTTTC. This codes for CASSLTSSGANVLTF.

As to this clone: Distinct nucleotide sequences in the sample also encode this CDR3. This chain uses TRBV6-5 with TRBJ1-1; 7 nucleotides align to TRBD1. CDR1 MNHEY and CDR2 SVGAGI come from the germline V gene. This CDR3 is 15 amino acids long. Germline trimming cut 4 bases from V and 0 bases from J; bases unmatched to any gene: 5. The CDR3 region has the DNA TGTGCCAGCAGTTCCTTGGGACAGCTGAACACTGAAGCTTTCTTT. Amino acid sequence: CASSSLGQLNTEAFF.

This chain connects TRBV19 to TRBJ2-3; 8 nucleotides match TRBD2. The ends lost 3 bases at V and 3 bases at J; junction bases unmatched: 14. CDR1 is LNHDA, CDR2 SQIVND, per germline (reference sequence). There are 18 residues in the CDR3. The CDR3 bases are TGTGCCAGTAGTATCCGGGGGGTTAGCGGGAACGGGACAGATACGCAGTATTTT. It encodes CASSIRGVSGNGTDTQYF.

J is TRBJ2-4 and V is TRBV21-1; TRBD1, the D gene given by the table, was not confirmed from the DNA. TRBV21-1 is a pseudogene segment. The CDR3 covers 13 residues. This CDR3 reads CAIELDSENIQYF. The CDR3 coding sequence is TGTGCCATCGAGCTCGACAGCGAAAACATTCAGTACTTC.

CDR3: CASRDPGHPTDTQYF. Here the CDR3 DNA reads TGTGCCAGTAGGGACCCGGGGCACCCCACAGATACGCAGTATTTT. The chain combines TRBV19 with TRBJ2-3; D might be TRBD1 or TRBD2, each matching 5 bases. Germline V gives CDR1 LNHDA, CDR2 SQIVND (reference sequence). This CDR3 has 15 amino acids. V lost 6 bases to trimming and J lost 2 bases, with 15 bases between them.

The chain links TRBV7-9 to TRBJ2-4; 10 bases map to TRBD1. The CDR3 consists of 15 residues. Germline CDR1 and CDR2: SEHNR and FQNEAQ (reference sequence). V shed 6 bases and J 8 bases; nucleotides not matched to a gene: 10. The CDR3 reads CASRTTGTGVDIQYF. CDR3 nucleotide sequence: TGTGCCAGCAGGACAACCGGGACAGGGGTGGACATTCAGTACTTC. Full variable domain (missing parts from reference TRBV7-9 and TRBJ2-4): DTGVSQNPRHKITKRGQNVTFRCDPISEHNRLYWYRQTLGQGPEFLTYFQNEAQLEKSRLLSDRFSAERPKGSFSTLEIQRTEQGDSAMYLCASRTTGTGVDIQYFGAGTRLSVL.

In its sample, this clone was seen a few times. This sequence joins TRBV7-2 and TRBJ2-7; TRBD1 agrees at 9 bases. Germline V gives CDR1 SGHTA, CDR2 FQGNSA. CDR3 size: 16 residues. The trim removed 1 base at V and 6 bases at J, leaving 10 bases unmatched. CDR3 region: CASSLEGWKQGAEQYF. DNA for the CDR3: TGTGCCAGCAGCTTAGAGGGGTGGAAACAGGGGGCCGAGCAGTACTTC.

V usage is TRBV7-7 and J usage is TRBJ2-5; TRBD2 matches at 9 bases. The V gene end was trimmed by 3 bases and the J gene end by 1 base; junction bases not matched to a gene: 3. This CDR3 is 15 amino acids long. Per germline, CDR1 SSHAT and CDR2 FNYEAQ (reference sequence). CDR3 sequence: CASSFGLAIQETQYF. Written as DNA, the CDR3 is TGTGCCAGCAGCTTCGGACTAGCGATCCAAGAGACCCAGTACTTC.

The CDR3 is CASSGRTSGKYNEQFF. The CDR3 DNA reads TGTGCCAGCAGCGGGCGGACTAGCGGCAAATACAATGAGCAGTTCTTC. The chain combines TRBV11-3 with TRBJ2-1; 10 bases are shared with TRBD2. CDR3 size: 16 residues. V dropped 5 bases and J dropped 4; count of bases not matched to a gene: 8. Germline V CDR1 and CDR2: SGHNT, YENEEA.

The chain is built from TRBV28 and TRBJ2-2; TRBD2 agrees at 9 bases. The CDR3 is 16 amino acids. Germline CDR1 reads MDHEN; CDR2 reads SYDVKM. Trimming cost V 6 bases and J 1 base; bases outside gene matches: 6. CDR3 sequence reads: CASRVVTSGNTGELFF. CDR3 in DNA: TGTGCCAGCAGAGTAGTGACTAGCGGGAACACCGGGGAGCTGTTTTTT.

The chain is built from TRBV7-6 and TRBJ1-2; 8 bases line up with TRBD1. V was pared by 1 base and J by 4 bases, with 2 bases of the junction left unmatched. Germline V gene lookup returns CDR1 SGHVS and CDR2 FNYEAQ. This CDR3 has 14 residues. The CDR3 sequence is CASSLGTGPYGYTF. CDR3 DNA: TGTGCCAGCAGCTTAGGGACAGGGCCCTATGGCTACACCTTC.

The CDR3 sequence: CASSLLGQHNEKLFF. CDR3 nucleotides: TGCGCCAGCAGCTTACTTGGACAGCATAATGAAAAACTGTTTTTT. This chain links TRBV5-1 with TRBJ1-4; a weak D match, TRBD1 (6 bases). Trimming shortened V by 2 bases and J by 4 bases, and 12 bases separated the two germline ends. Germline V gene sequence: CDR1 SGHRS, CDR2 YFSETQ. The CDR3 has 15 residues.

The chain has TRBV25-1 and TRBJ1-2, with D unclear. V was trimmed by 4 bases and J by 5 bases, leaving 11 bases between them. The CDR3 loop spans 13 amino acids. In germline, CDR1 is MGHDK, CDR2 SYGVNS. In nucleotides, the CDR3 is TGTGCCAGCAGTGCCCCTGGGAAGTATGGCTACACCTTC. Protein: CASSAPGKYGYTF.

The table lists this clone with a count of one. The J gene is TRBJ2-1, the V gene TRBV10-3; 14 nucleotides line up with TRBD2. The CDR3 runs to 15 residues. Germline loops: CDR1 ENHRY, CDR2 SYGVKD. The J segment lost 7 bases and the V segment lost 3 bases, leaving 2 bases of the junction unmatched. The CDR3 nucleotides read TGTGCCATCAGTGAAAGACTAGCGGGAGGGAATGAGCAGTTCTTC. This translates into CAISERLAGGNEQFF.

There are a few counts of this clone. The sample contains more than one DNA sequence encoding this CDR3. The chain joins TRBV29-1 to TRBJ1-4; D is undetermined. The V and J ends lost 6 bases and 0 bases respectively, with 8 bases between them. CDR1 and CDR2 from the germline V gene are SQVTM and ANQGSEA. CDR3 size: 13 residues. CDR3 region: CSVRRATNEKLFF. CDR3 DNA: TGCAGCGTGCGACGTGCAACTAATGAAAAACTGTTTTTT.

This chain joins TRBV5-4 and TRBJ1-5; D gene unclear. The CDR3 totals 15 residues. Trimming stripped 1 base from V and 0 bases from J, with 8 bases between. Germline CDR1 is SGHNT and CDR2 is YYREEE (reference sequence). The CDR3 DNA sequence: TGTGCCAGCAGCTTGTATGTGTATAGCAATCAGCCCCAGCATTTT. It yields the protein CASSLYVYSNQPQHF. Supplemented by reference TRBV5-4 and TRBJ1-5, the full variable domain reads ETGVTQSPTHLIKTRGQQVTLRCSSQSGHNTVSWYQQALGQGPQFIFQYYREEENGRGNFPPRFSGLQFPNYSSELNVNALELDDSALYLCASSLYVYSNQPQHFGDGTRLSIL.

The chain employs TRBV27 and TRBJ2-5; D assignment may be TRBD1 or TRBD2 (5 bases each). Trimming stripped 3 bases from V and 4 bases from J, with 15 bases between. The CDR3 has 15 residues. CDR1 MNHEY and CDR2 SMNVEV come from the germline V gene (reference sequence). CDR3 loop: CASSFTGTQGETQYF. The CDR3 DNA sequence: TGTGCCAGCAGTTTCACCGGGACGCAGGGAGAGACCCAGTACTTC.